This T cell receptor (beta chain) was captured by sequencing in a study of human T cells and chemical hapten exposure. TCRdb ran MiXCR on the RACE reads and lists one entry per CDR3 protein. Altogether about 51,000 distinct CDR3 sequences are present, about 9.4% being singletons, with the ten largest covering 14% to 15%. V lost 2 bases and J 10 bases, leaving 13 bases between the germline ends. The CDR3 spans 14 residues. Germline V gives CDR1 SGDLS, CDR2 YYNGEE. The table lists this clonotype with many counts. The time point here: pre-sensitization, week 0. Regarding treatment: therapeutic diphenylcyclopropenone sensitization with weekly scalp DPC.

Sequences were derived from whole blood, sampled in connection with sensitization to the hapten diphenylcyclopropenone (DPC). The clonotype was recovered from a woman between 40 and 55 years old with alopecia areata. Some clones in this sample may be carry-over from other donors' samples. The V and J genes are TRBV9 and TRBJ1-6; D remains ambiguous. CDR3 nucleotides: TGTGCCAGCAGCGTCTACGGGTCAGACTCACCCCTCCACTTT. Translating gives CASSVYGSDSPLHF.